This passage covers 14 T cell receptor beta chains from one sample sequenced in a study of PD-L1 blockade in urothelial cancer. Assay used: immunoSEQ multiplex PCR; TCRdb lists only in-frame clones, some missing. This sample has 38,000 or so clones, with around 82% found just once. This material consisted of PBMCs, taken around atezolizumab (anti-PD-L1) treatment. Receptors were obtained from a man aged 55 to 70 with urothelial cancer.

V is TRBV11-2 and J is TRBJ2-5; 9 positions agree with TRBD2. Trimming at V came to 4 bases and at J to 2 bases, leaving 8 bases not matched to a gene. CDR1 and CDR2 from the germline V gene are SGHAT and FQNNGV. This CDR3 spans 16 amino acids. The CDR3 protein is CASSSGLAYFQETQYF. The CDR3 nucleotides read TGTGCCAGCAGCTCAGGACTAGCGTACTTTCAAGAGACCCAGTACTTC. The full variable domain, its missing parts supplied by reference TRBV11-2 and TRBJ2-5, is EAGVAQSPRYKIIEKRQSVAFWCNPISGHATLYWYQQILGQGPKLLIQFQNNGVVDDSQLPKDRFSAERLKGVDSTLKIQPAKLEDSAVYLCASSSGLAYFQETQYFGPGTRLLVL.

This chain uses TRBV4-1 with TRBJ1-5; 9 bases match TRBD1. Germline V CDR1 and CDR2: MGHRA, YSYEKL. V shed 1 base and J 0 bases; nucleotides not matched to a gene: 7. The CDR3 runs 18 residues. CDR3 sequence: CASSQAPLGQGSNQPQHF. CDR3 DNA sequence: TGCGCCAGCAGCCAAGCCCCTCTGGGACAGGGTAGCAATCAGCCCCAGCATTTT.

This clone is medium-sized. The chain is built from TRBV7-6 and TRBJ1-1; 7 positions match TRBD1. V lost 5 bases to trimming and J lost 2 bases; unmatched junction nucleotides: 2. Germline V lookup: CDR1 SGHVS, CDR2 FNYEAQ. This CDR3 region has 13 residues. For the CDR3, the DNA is TGTGCCAGCAGCGGACAGGTTAACACTGAAGCTTTCTTT. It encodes CASSGQVNTEAFF. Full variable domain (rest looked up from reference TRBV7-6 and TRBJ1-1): GAGVSQSPRYKVTKRGQDVALRCDPISGHVSLYWYRQALGQGPEFLTYFNYEAQQDKSGLPNDRFSAERPEGSISTLTIQRTEQRDSAMYRCASSGQVNTEAFFGQGTRLTVV.

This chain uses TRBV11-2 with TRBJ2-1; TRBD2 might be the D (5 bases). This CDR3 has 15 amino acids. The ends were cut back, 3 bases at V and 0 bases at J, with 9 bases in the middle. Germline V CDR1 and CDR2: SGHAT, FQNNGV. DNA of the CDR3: TGTGCCAGCAGCTTGGACTTTTTCTCCTACAATGAGCAGTTCTTC. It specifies CASSLDFFSYNEQFF.

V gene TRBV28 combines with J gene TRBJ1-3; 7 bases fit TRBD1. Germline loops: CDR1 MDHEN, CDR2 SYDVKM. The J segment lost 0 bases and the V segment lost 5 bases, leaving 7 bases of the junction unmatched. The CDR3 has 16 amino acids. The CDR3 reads CASSLSSGGSGNTIYF. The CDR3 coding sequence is TGTGCCAGCAGTCTATCATCAGGGGGCTCTGGAAACACCATATATTTT. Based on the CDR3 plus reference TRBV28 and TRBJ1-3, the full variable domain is DVKVTQSSRYLVKRTGEKVFLECVQDMDHENMFWYRQDPGLGLRLIYFSYDVKMKEKGDIPEGYSVSREKKERFSLILESASTNQTSMYLCASSLSSGGSGNTIYFGEGSWLTVV.

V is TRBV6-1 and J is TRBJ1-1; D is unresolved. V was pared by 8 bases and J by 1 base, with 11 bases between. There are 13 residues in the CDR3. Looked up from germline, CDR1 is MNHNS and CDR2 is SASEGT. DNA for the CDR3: TGTGCCAGCCGTCCGGAGTGGAACACTGAAGCTTTCTTT. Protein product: CASRPEWNTEAFF.

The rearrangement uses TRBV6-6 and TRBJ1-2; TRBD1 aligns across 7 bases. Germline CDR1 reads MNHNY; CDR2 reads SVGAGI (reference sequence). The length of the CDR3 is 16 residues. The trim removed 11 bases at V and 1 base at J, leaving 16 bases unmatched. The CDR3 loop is CAGTDREHYFNYGYTF. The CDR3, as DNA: TGTGCCGGAACAGACAGGGAGCACTATTTTAACTATGGCTACACCTTC.

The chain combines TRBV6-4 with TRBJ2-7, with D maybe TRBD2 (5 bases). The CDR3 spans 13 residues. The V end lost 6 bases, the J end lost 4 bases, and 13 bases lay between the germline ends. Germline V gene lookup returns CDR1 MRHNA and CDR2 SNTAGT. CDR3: CASSSGVRYEQYF. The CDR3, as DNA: TGTGCCAGCAGCTCCGGGGTTCGATACGAGCAGTACTTC.

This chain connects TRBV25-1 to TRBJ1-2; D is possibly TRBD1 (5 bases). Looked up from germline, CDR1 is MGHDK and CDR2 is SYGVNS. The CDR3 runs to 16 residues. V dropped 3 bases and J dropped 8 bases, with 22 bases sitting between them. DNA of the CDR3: TGTGCCAGCAGTGAGCGCGGTACCTCAGGGTATGACGGCTACACCTTC. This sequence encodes CASSERGTSGYDGYTF.

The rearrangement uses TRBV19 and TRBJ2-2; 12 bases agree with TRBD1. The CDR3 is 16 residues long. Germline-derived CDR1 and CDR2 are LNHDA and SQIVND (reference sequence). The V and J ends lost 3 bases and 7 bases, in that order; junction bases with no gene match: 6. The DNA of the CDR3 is TGTGCCAGTAGTATCTGGGACAGGGGGCTTGACGGGGAGCTGTTTTTT. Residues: CASSIWDRGLDGELFF.

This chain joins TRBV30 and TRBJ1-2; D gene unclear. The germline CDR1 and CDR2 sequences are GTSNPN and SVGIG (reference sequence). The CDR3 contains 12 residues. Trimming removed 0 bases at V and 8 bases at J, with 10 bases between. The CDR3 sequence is CAWSVSRLGYTF. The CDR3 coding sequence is TGTGCCTGGAGTGTATCCCGTTTGGGCTACACCTTC.

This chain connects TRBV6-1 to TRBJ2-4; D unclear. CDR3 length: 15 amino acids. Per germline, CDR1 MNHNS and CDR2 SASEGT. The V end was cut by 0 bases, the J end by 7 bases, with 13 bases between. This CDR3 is CASSEASAMRNIQYF. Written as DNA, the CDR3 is TGTGCCAGCAGTGAAGCCTCGGCTATGAGGAACATTCAGTACTTC.

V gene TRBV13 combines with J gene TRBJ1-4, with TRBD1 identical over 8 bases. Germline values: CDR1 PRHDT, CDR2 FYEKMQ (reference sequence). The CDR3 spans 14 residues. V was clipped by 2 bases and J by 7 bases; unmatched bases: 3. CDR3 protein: CASSLQGAGEKLFF. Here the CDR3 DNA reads TGTGCCAGCAGCTTACAGGGGGCGGGTGAAAAACTGTTTTTT.

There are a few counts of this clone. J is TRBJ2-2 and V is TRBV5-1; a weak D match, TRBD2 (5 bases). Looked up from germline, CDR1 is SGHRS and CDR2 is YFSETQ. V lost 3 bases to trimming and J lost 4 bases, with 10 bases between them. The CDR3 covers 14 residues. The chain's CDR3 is CASSSGSTTGELFF. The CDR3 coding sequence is TGCGCCAGCAGCTCGGGGTCGACCACCGGGGAGCTGTTTTTT.